Below, 5 T cell receptor beta chains from the same sample are listed, as sequenced in a study of control samples from healthy donors and cancer patients. TCRdb keeps only in-frame clones here, not all; method: immunoSEQ multiplex PCR. Of about 150,000 clones detected, approximately 94% appear once; the ten largest clones hold approximately 6%. What was sequenced was blood. The receptors derive from a man aged 35 to 55 in good health.

The chain has TRBV4-3 and TRBJ2-7; D remains unclear. Germline CDR1 reads LGHNA; CDR2 reads YSLEER. Trimming pared 0 bases from V and 2 bases from J, leaving 11 bases between. This CDR3 contains 15 residues. The CDR3 sequence is CASSQDSGFPYEQYF. CDR3 in DNA: TGCGCCAGCAGCCAAGATTCCGGGTTCCCCTACGAGCAGTACTTC.

The chain has TRBV9 and TRBJ2-3; D unclear. The V gene lost 3 bases and the J gene lost 5 bases, with 7 bases spanning the gap. Germline V gene sequence: CDR1 SGDLS, CDR2 YYNGEE. The CDR3 spans 12 residues. CDR3 loop: CASSANLDTQYF. The CDR3 DNA sequence: TGTGCCAGCAGCGCCAACTTAGATACGCAGTATTTT.

V usage is TRBV27 and J usage is TRBJ1-2; D gene uncertain. Germline V gene sequence: CDR1 MNHEY, CDR2 SMNVEV (reference sequence). Trimming took off 5 bases at V and 0 bases at J, with 16 bases between the two ends. This CDR3 comprises 16 residues. CDR3 sequence (DNA): TGTGCCAGCAGTCCGGCGGACTTTAGGTCTAACTATGGCTACACCTTC. It is translated as CASSPADFRSNYGYTF.

The CDR3 sequence is CASSLWGTGELFF. The DNA for the CDR3 is TGTGCCAGCAGCTTATGGGGAACCGGGGAGCTGTTTTTT. This rearrangement joins TRBV7-3 to TRBJ2-2; D unclear. Trimming stripped 2 bases from V and 5 bases from J, with 6 bases between. The CDR3 spans 13 residues. Germline V gene lookup returns CDR1 SGHTA and CDR2 FQGTGA.

The chain combines TRBV14 with TRBJ2-2; 10 bases align to TRBD2. The CDR3 runs 18 residues. V dropped 0 bases and J dropped 7; count of bases not matched to a gene: 11. The V gene's germline CDR1 is SGHDN and CDR2 FVKESK. CDR3 nucleotides: TGTGCCAGCAGCCAAGAAAAGCCGGGAGCGGGGGGGCACGGGGAGCTGTTTTTT. Translating it yields CASSQEKPGAGGHGELFF.